These 14 T cell receptor beta chains share one sample of origin, sequenced in a study of T cell responses to AZD1222 COVID-19 vaccine. The method was immunoSEQ multiplex PCR; TCRdb's version includes in-frame clones alone and lacks a portion of them. The data contain roughly 150,000 clones, roughly 90% of them seen just once; the ten biggest clones take up more than 1.1%. The sequencing here drew on peripheral blood, taken on day 0 of AZD1222 vaccination. These receptors were obtained from an adult in good health.

The chain employs TRBV28 and TRBJ1-4; D is perhaps TRBD1 (5 bases). V shed 3 bases and J shed 8 bases, with 19 bases lying between them. The V gene's germline CDR1 is MDHEN and CDR2 SYDVKM. The CDR3 length is 16 residues. CDR3 sequence reads: CASSLGIHRGVEKLFF. The CDR3 bases are TGTGCCAGCAGTTTGGGGATTCACCGGGGCGTAGAAAAACTGTTTTTT.

The chain links TRBV5-1 to TRBJ1-1; D remains unclear. The CDR3 is made up of 15 amino acids. Germline values: CDR1 SGHRS, CDR2 YFSETQ. The ends were cut back, 1 base at V and 1 base at J, with 11 bases in the middle. CDR3 DNA: TGCGCCAGCAGCTTGTTGTTGGGAAAGAACACTGAAGCTTTCTTT. Its translation is CASSLLLGKNTEAFF.

As regards this clone: Other nucleotide sequences in the sample specify the same CDR3. This chain uses TRBV5-1 with TRBJ2-5; D gene uncertain. V was cut by 3 bases and J by 2 bases, with 2 bases left in between. This CDR3 has 11 residues. CDR1 and CDR2 (germline): SGHRS, YFSETQ. The CDR3 sequence is CASSSQETQYF. Here the CDR3 DNA reads TGCGCCAGCAGCTCACAAGAGACCCAGTACTTC. Using reference TRBV5-1 and TRBJ2-5 for the parts outside the CDR3, the full variable domain is KAGVTQTPRYLIKTRGQQVTLSCSPISGHRSVSWYQQTPGQGLQFLFEYFSETQRNKGNFPGRFSGRQFSNSRSEMNVSTLELGDSALYLCASSSQETQYFGPGTRLLVL.

The chain has TRBV4-2 and TRBJ1-2; D is possibly TRBD1 (6 bases). Germline loops: CDR1 LGHNA, CDR2 YNFKEQ. V was shortened by 1 base and J by 5 bases, with 29 bases between the two germline ends. The length of the CDR3 is 20 residues. The CDR3 reads CASSQGVQGSPQGVPYGYTF. As DNA, the CDR3 is TGTGCCAGCAGCCAAGGGGTCCAGGGGTCCCCACAGGGCGTCCCTTATGGCTACACCTTC.

This CDR3 is CASSQDNRGLTNEKLFF. CDR3 coding DNA: TGCGCCAGCAGCCAAGATAACAGGGGGCTAACTAATGAAAAACTGTTTTTT. V usage is TRBV4-3 and J usage is TRBJ1-4, with 9 nucleotides matching TRBD1. The length of the CDR3 is 17 residues. The junction had 3 bases not matched to a gene; V was cut back by 0 bases and J by 1 base. Germline CDR1 LGHNA, CDR2 YSLEER.

The rearrangement uses TRBV11-2 and TRBJ1-6, with a tentative D call TRBD1 (6 bases). V was trimmed by 6 bases and J by 9 bases, leaving 15 bases between them. Germline V lookup: CDR1 SGHAT, CDR2 FQNNGV. CDR3 size: 14 residues. CDR3 residues: CASRQGVSPSPLHF. CDR3 DNA sequence: TGTGCCAGCAGACAGGGCGTGTCGCCTTCACCCCTCCACTTT.

The genes are TRBV5-1 and TRBJ1-5, with D hard to call. Trimming removed 0 bases at V and 3 bases at J, with 13 bases between. The CDR3 spans 16 residues. CDR1 and CDR2 from the germline V gene are SGHRS and YFSETQ. CDR3 protein: CASSLGALSSNQPQHF. CDR3 sequence (DNA): TGCGCCAGCAGCTTGGGGGCCCTGAGTTCCAATCAGCCCCAGCATTTT.

The rearrangement joins TRBV6-2 or TRBV6-3 to TRBJ1-1; D is possibly TRBD1 (5 bases). The CDR3 totals 15 residues. The V gene's germline CDR1 is MNHEY and CDR2 SVGEGT. The V gene lost 2 bases and the J gene lost 0 bases, with 10 bases spanning the gap. CDR3 sequence reads: CASSYGAGMNTEAFF. As DNA, the CDR3 is TGTGCCAGCAGTTACGGGGCAGGGATGAACACTGAAGCTTTCTTT.

V gene TRBV7-9 combines with J gene TRBJ1-1; D gene uncertain. The CDR3 length is 14 residues. CDR1 is SEHNR, CDR2 FQNEAQ, per germline (reference sequence). Deletions cut 5 bases from V and 1 base from J, with 11 bases between. In DNA, the CDR3 is TGTGCCAGCAGCCTCGCCGCGGGGAACACTGAAGCTTTCTTT. Its translation is CASSLAAGNTEAFF.

The chain is built from TRBV13 and TRBJ1-4, with 8 bases fitting TRBD1. Germline V gene data show CDR1 as PRHDT and CDR2 as FYEKMQ (reference sequence). CDR3 length: 18 residues. The V segment lost 2 bases and the J segment 0 bases; nucleotides outside the gene matches: 8. Here the CDR3 reads CASSLQTGGEATNEKLFF. DNA for the CDR3: TGTGCCAGCAGCTTACAAACAGGGGGGGAGGCAACTAATGAAAAACTGTTTTTT.

The chain employs TRBV18 and TRBJ1-5, with TRBD1 as a possible D gene (5 bases). This CDR3 region has 15 residues. Germline V lookup: CDR1 KGHSH, CDR2 LQKENI. V gave up 6 bases and J gave up 3 bases, with 15 bases separating them. CDR3 in DNA: TGTGCCAGCTCCCAGGGAGGGGACCCCAATCAGCCCCAGCATTTT. It specifies CASSQGGDPNQPQHF.

V usage is TRBV5-6 and J usage is TRBJ1-3; D gene uncertain. Germline values: CDR1 SGHDT, CDR2 YYEEEE. Trimming shortened V by 2 bases and J by 3 bases, and 18 bases separated the two germline ends. The CDR3 totals 17 residues. The DNA of the CDR3 is TGTGCCAGCAGCTTCGGGCAGGTCCCCAAGGGTGGAAACACCATATATTTT. It translates to CASSFGQVPKGGNTIYF.

V gene TRBV11-2 combines with J gene TRBJ2-2; 8 bases match TRBD1. The CDR3 covers 16 residues. Germline values: CDR1 SGHAT, CDR2 FQNNGV. V gave up 5 bases and J gave up 4 bases; unmatched junction bases: 9. CDR3 protein: CASSDGQGIGTGELFF. The CDR3 DNA sequence: TGTGCCAGCAGCGACGGACAGGGTATCGGCACCGGGGAGCTGTTTTTT. The variable domain in full, with the rest retrieved from reference TRBV11-2 and TRBJ2-2, is EAGVAQSPRYKIIEKRQSVAFWCNPISGHATLYWYQQILGQGPKLLIQFQNNGVVDDSQLPKDRFSAERLKGVDSTLKIQPAKLEDSAVYLCASSDGQGIGTGELFFGEGSRLTVL.

The chain uses TRBV6-5 and TRBJ1-1; 9 bases are shared with TRBD1. The CDR3 has 14 residues. V trimming: 6 bases; J trimming: 5 bases; junction bases outside the gene matches: 7. CDR1 is MNHEY and CDR2 is SVGAGI in the germline V gene. CDR3 nucleotides: TGTGCCAGCAGGTACAGGGGGCGGGAGACTGAAGCTTTCTTT. As protein: CASRYRGRETEAFF.